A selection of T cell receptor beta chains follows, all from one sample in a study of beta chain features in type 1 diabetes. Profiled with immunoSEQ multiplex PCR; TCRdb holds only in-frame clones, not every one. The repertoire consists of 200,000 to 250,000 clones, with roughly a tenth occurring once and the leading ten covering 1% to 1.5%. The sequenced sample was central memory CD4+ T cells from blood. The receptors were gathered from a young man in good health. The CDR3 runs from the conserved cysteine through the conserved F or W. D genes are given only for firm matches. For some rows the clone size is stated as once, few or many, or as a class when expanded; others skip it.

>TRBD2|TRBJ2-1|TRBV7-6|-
TGTGCCAGCAGCAGAACTCCGGGACTAGCGGGGGGCAATGAGCAGTTCTTC
CASSRTPGLAGGNEQFF
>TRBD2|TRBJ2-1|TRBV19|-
TGTGCCAGTAGTATACTAGCGGGAGAAGACAATGAGCAGTTCTTC
CASSILAGEDNEQFF
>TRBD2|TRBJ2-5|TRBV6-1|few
TGTGCCATCAGTGAGGGAAGGTCTAGCGGGGACCAGACCCAGTACTTC
CAISEGRSSGDQTQYF
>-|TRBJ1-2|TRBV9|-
TGTGCCAGCAGCGTAGATCTGCGGCAGCACTATGGCTACACCTTC
CASSVDLRQHYGYTF
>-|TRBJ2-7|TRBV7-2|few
TGTGCCAGCAGCTTAGAGGCAGGCCCCTACGAGCAGTACTTC
CASSLEAGPYEQYF
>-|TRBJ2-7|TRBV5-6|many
TGTGCCAGCAGCCCGACAGGGAGGTACGAGCAGTACTTC
CASSPTGRYEQYF
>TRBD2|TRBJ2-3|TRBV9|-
TGTGCCAGCAGCTGGGGACTAGCGGGCACAGATACGCAGTATTTT
CASSWGLAGTDTQYF
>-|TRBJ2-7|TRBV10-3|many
TGTGCCATCAGTGAGTCGACCCTGGGTGGCGAGCAGTACTTC
CAISESTLGGEQYF
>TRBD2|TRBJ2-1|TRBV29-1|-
TGCAGCGTTGAGGGGACTAAGTACAATGAGCAGTTCTTC
CSVEGTKYNEQFF
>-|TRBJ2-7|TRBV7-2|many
TGTGCCAGCAGCTTATACGAGGGGAAGAAGTACTTC
CASSLYEGKKYF
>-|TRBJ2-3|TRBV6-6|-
TGTGCCAGCAGTTTAGGGGCAGACACAGATACGCAGTATTTT
CASSLGADTDTQYF
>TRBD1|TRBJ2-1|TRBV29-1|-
TGCAGCGCCCAGTTGGACAGGGGAGACAATGAGCAGTTCTTC
CSAQLDRGDNEQFF
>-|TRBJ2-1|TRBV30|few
TGTGCCTGGAGTGACGGGGAATCGAATGAGCAGTTCTTC
CAWSDGESNEQFF
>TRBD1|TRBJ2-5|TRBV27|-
TGTGCCAGCAGTCTAACCACAGGGGGCCAGTTGGAGACCCAGTACTTC
CASSLTTGGQLETQYF
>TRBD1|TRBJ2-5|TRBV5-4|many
TGTGCCAGCAGCCAGGGACAGGGGAGCCAGACCCAGTACTTC
CASSQGQGSQTQYF
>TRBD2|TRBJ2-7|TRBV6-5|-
TGTGCCAGCAGTAGCGGGGTGAGCTCCTACGAGCAGTACTTC
CASSSGVSSYEQYF
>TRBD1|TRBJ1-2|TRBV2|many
TGTGCCAGCAGTGAACCTCGGACAGGGCCCACCTTC
CASSEPRTGPTF
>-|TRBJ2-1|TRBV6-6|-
TGTGCCAGCAGTTTAACAGGGTTTTACAATGAGCAGTTCTTC
CASSLTGFYNEQFF
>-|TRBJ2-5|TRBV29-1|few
TGCAGCGTGGGGGGTTTGGTAGCAGGGGCCGTAGAGACCCAGTACTTC
CSVGGLVAGAVETQYF
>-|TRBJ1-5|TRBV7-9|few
TGTGCCAGCAGCGCGACAGAATATAGCAATCAGCCCCAGCATTTT
CASSATEYSNQPQHF
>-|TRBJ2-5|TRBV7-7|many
TGTGCCAGCAGCTTAGCAGAGAGGAAGACCCAGTACTTC
CASSLAERKTQYF
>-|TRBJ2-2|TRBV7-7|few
TGTGCTAGCAGCTTATCAGGGGCCGGGGAGCTGTTTTTT
CASSLSGAGELFF
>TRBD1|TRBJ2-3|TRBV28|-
TGTGCCAGCAGTTGGGACAGCTTCACAGATACGCAGTATTTT
CASSWDSFTDTQYF
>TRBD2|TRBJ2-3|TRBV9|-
TGTGCCAGCAGCGTAGGCCCCCTAGCGGGCGACACAGATACGCAGTATTTT
CASSVGPLAGDTDTQYF
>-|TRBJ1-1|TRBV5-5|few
TGTGCCAGCAGCCCAGGGGCACTCCGGTGGGGCGCTTTCTTT
CASSPGALRWGAFF
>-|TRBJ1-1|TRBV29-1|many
TGCAGCGCCGTCAGGGATGGGAGCACTGAAGCTTTCTTT
CSAVRDGSTEAFF
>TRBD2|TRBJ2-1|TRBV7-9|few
TGTGCCAGCAGCCCAGGAAGATGGTTAGCGGGAGTTCTTGAGCAGTTCTTC
CASSPGRWLAGVLEQFF
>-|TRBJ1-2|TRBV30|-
TGTGCCTGGAGTGTAAGCAGATATGGCTACACCTTC
CAWSVSRYGYTF
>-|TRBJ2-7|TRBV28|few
TGTGCCAGCACCCCTCCAGGCTCGGCCTACGAGCAGTACTTC
CASTPPGSAYEQYF
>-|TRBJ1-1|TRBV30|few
TGTGCCTGGAGTCGGGAGAACACTGAAGCTTTCTTT
CAWSRENTEAFF
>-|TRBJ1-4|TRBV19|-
TGTGCCAGTAGTATCACAGGGTGGGGTGAAAAACTGTTTTTT
CASSITGWGEKLFF
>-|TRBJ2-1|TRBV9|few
TGTGCCAGCAGCGTAGCTTTTTGGGTAAATGAGCAGTTCTTC
CASSVAFWVNEQFF
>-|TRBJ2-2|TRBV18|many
TGTGCCAGCTCACCACCGATCGACAGGAACGGGGAGCTGTTTTTT
CASSPPIDRNGELFF
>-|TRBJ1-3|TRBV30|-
TGTGCCTGGAGTCGGACGGTAACTTCTGGAAACACCATATATTTT
CAWSRTVTSGNTIYF
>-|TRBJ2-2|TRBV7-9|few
TGTGCCAGCAGCTTACTATCATACGGGGAGCTGTTTTTT
CASSLLSYGELFF